Below, one T cell receptor (beta chain) is given with its context. Antigen specificity is unknown. A read error may be the cause here, since a much bigger clone is one base away. The data belong to a study of tumor and adjacent non-tumor tissue in lung cancer. Whole-study context: Some 3.9 million productive TCRbeta reads were obtained per sample on average. The study's findings and limits: Shorter survival was associated with higher TCR diversity in tumors.

This sample's RNA came from whole unsorted tissue. A modified ARM-PCR protocol with three rounds of nested PCR amplified TCRbeta. TCRdb redid the calling of the multiplex PCR reads with MiXCR, one entry per CDR3 protein. The data hold approximately 110,000 distinct CDR3 sequences, with roughly 80% observed a single time. The CDR3 runs to 12 residues. Trimming left V 6 bases short and J 0 bases short, with 5 bases between. The germline CDR1 and CDR2 sequences are SGHDT and YYEEEE. The chain uses TRBV5-6 and TRBJ2-3; D uncertain. This receptor was identified in a woman aged 60-75 years with non-small cell lung cancer. The sample comprised lung tumor tissue. The CDR3 DNA sequence: TGTGCCAGCAACCCGAGCACAGATACGCAGTATTTT. The encoded protein is CASNPSTDTQYF.